What follows are 28 T cell receptor beta chains derived from one specimen sequenced in a study of shared clonotypes between healthy human individuals. TCRdb keeps only in-frame clones here, not all; method: immunoSEQ multiplex PCR. The sample holds over 1.4 million clones, around 95% seen once. Source material: naive CD4+ T cells sorted from blood. Noted subset: CD45RA+ positively selected. The receptors originated from a young man in good health.

V gene TRBV2 combines with J gene TRBJ2-2; either TRBD1 or TRBD2 may fit D (5 bases each). The CDR3 has 14 amino acids. The V end lost 6 bases, the J end lost 0 bases, and 8 bases lay between the germline ends. Germline V lookup: CDR1 SNHLY, CDR2 FYNNEI. The CDR3 loop reads CASRGDTNTGELFF. CDR3 sequence (DNA): TGTGCCAGCAGGGGGGATACGAACACCGGGGAGCTGTTTTTT.

Remarks on this clone: Other nucleotide sequences from this sample produce the same CDR3. The V and J genes are TRBV19 and TRBJ1-5; unclear D gene. From germline, CDR1 is LNHDA and CDR2 SQIVND (reference sequence). Trimming took 7 bases from V and 2 from J, leaving 9 bases between them. The CDR3 runs 13 residues. The CDR3 loop reads CASTLTGNQPQHF. The CDR3 nucleotides are TGTGCCAGTACTTTGACGGGCAATCAGCCCCAGCATTTT.

CDR3 nucleotide sequence: TGTGCCAGCAGCTACCCTTCTTACACTGAAGCTTTCTTT. It is translated as CASSYPSYTEAFF. V gene TRBV5-4 combines with J gene TRBJ1-1; D call uncertain. CDR1 is SGHNT, CDR2 YYREEE, per germline (reference sequence). V dropped 3 bases and J dropped 3 bases, with 9 bases sitting between them. There are 13 residues in the CDR3. Complete variable domain (other parts from reference TRBV5-4 and TRBJ1-1): ETGVTQSPTHLIKTRGQQVTLRCSSQSGHNTVSWYQQALGQGPQFIFQYYREEENGRGNFPPRFSGLQFPNYSSELNVNALELDDSALYLCASSYPSYTEAFFGQGTRLTVV.

The genes are TRBV2 and TRBJ2-3; D possibly corresponds to TRBD1 (6 bases). CDR1 is SNHLY and CDR2 is FYNNEI in the germline V gene. Between the trimmed V and J ends, which lost 5 bases and 4 bases, there was a span of 13 bases. This CDR3 has 14 residues. CDR3 bases: TGTGCCAGCAGTACACAGGGTGCGGCAGATACGCAGTATTTT. Translating gives CASSTQGAADTQYF. Using reference TRBV2 and TRBJ2-3 for the parts outside the CDR3, the full variable domain is EPEVTQTPSHQVTQMGQEVILRCVPISNHLYFYWYRQILGQKVEFLVSFYNNEISEKSEIFDDQFSVERPDGSNFTLKIRSTKLEDSAMYFCASSTQGAADTQYFGPGTRLTVL.

The chain links TRBV7-9 to TRBJ1-4; 8 bases map to TRBD1. The CDR3 is 15 amino acids. Germline assignment: CDR1 SEHNR and CDR2 FQNEAQ (reference sequence). Trimming removed 1 base from V and 8 bases from J; junction bases left unmatched: 6. CDR3 in amino acids: CASSLGPGTGEKLFF. CDR3 DNA: TGTGCCAGCAGCTTAGGACCCGGGACAGGAGAAAAACTGTTTTTT.

This clone turned up a few times. The same CDR3 arises from other DNA sequences in this sample as well. The chain carries TRBV5-1 and TRBJ1-2, with a possible D match to TRBD1 (6 bases). The CDR3 is 14 residues long. Trimming pared 4 bases from V and 2 bases from J, leaving 12 bases between. Germline-derived CDR1 and CDR2 are SGHRS and YFSETQ. The CDR3 here is CASSPPGGNYGYTF. CDR3 sequence (DNA): TGCGCCAGCAGCCCTCCCGGGGGCAACTATGGCTACACCTTC.

The chain has TRBV5-4 and TRBJ2-1, with TRBD1 as a possible D gene (5 bases). The CDR3 is made up of 15 amino acids. Germline CDR1 and CDR2: SGHNT and YYREEE (reference sequence). Trimming left V 2 bases short and J 1 base short, with 10 bases between. The CDR3 here is CASSFWTRSYNEQFF. Here the CDR3 DNA reads TGTGCCAGCAGCTTTTGGACACGGTCCTACAATGAGCAGTTCTTC. The whole variable domain, remainder taken from reference TRBV5-4 and TRBJ2-1, is ETGVTQSPTHLIKTRGQQVTLRCSSQSGHNTVSWYQQALGQGPQFIFQYYREEENGRGNFPPRFSGLQFPNYSSELNVNALELDDSALYLCASSFWTRSYNEQFFGPGTRLTVL.

This sequence joins TRBV5-1 and TRBJ2-5; 13 bases fit TRBD2. The J call is doubtful: the DNA matches TRBJ2-7 better. Germline-derived CDR1 and CDR2 are SGHRS and YFSETQ. The CDR3 totals 15 residues. The CDR3 spells CASSPGLAGPYEQYF. CDR3 DNA: TGCGCCAGCAGCCCGGGACTAGCGGGGCCCTACGAGCAGTACTTC.

The genes are TRBV2 and TRBJ2-7; TRBD1 is a possible D gene (6 bases). The CDR3 totals 14 residues. The ends were cut back, 2 bases at V and 4 bases at J, with 12 bases in the middle. CDR1 and CDR2 (germline): SNHLY, FYNNEI. CDR3 loop: CASSEQGQLYEQYF. The CDR3 bases are TGTGCCAGCAGTGAACAAGGACAGCTATACGAGCAGTACTTC. Using reference TRBV2 and TRBJ2-7 for the parts outside the CDR3, the full variable domain is EPEVTQTPSHQVTQMGQEVILRCVPISNHLYFYWYRQILGQKVEFLVSFYNNEISEKSEIFDDQFSVERPDGSNFTLKIRSTKLEDSAMYFCASSEQGQLYEQYFGPGTRLTVT.

The chain employs TRBV2 and TRBJ1-2, with no clear D. This CDR3 region has 12 residues. Per the germline V gene, CDR1 is SNHLY and CDR2 is FYNNEI. V was shortened by 7 bases and J by 3 bases, with 9 bases between the two germline ends. CDR3 sequence (DNA): TGTGCCAGCACTAGAAACGACTATGGCTACACCTTC. This encodes CASTRNDYGYTF.

The chain combines TRBV7-3 with TRBJ2-7; D call uncertain. Germline CDR1 is SGHTA and CDR2 is FQGTGA. The CDR3 covers 13 residues. Trimming removed 4 bases from V and 2 bases from J, with 9 bases in between. The CDR3 sequence is CASSSEPPYEQYF. The CDR3 nucleotides are TGTGCCAGCAGCTCCGAACCACCCTACGAGCAGTACTTC.

The V call is TRBV28, the J call TRBJ2-7; 10 bases align to TRBD2. Unmatched junction bases numbered 10, after V lost 5 bases and J lost 0 bases. Germline loops: CDR1 MDHEN, CDR2 SYDVKM. There are 17 residues in the CDR3. The CDR3 loop reads CASSPPLAGGGSYEQYF. The DNA of the CDR3 is TGTGCCAGCAGTCCCCCTTTAGCGGGAGGAGGCTCCTACGAGCAGTACTTC. The full variable domain, in which reference TRBV28 and TRBJ2-7 provide the parts outside the CDR3, is DVKVTQSSRYLVKRTGEKVFLECVQDMDHENMFWYRQDPGLGLRLIYFSYDVKMKEKGDIPEGYSVSREKKERFSLILESASTNQTSMYLCASSPPLAGGGSYEQYFGPGTRLTVT.

J is TRBJ2-1 and V is TRBV7-6; TRBD2 agrees at 10 bases. From germline, CDR1 is SGHVS and CDR2 FNYEAQ. The CDR3 has 15 residues. V shed 4 bases, J shed 8 bases, and the junction held 8 bases outside the gene matches. This CDR3 is CASSSTSGKSHEQFF. The CDR3 DNA reads TGTGCCAGCAGCTCAACTAGCGGGAAGTCCCATGAGCAGTTCTTC.

The chain has TRBV7-3 and TRBJ2-1; tentatively, D is TRBD1 (6 bases). V lost 3 bases to trimming and J lost 0 bases, with 9 bases between them. The CDR3 loop spans 15 amino acids. The germline V gene has CDR1 SGHTA and CDR2 FQGTGA. Written as DNA, the CDR3 is TGTGCCAGCAGCTTCCAAGGGGGCTCCTACAATGAGCAGTTCTTC. This gives the protein CASSFQGGSYNEQFF.

The J gene is TRBJ2-3, the V gene TRBV18, with 8 bases that match TRBD2. Germline V CDR1 and CDR2: KGHSH, LQKENI. This CDR3 region has 17 residues. The V and J ends lost 3 bases and 6 bases, in that order; junction bases with no gene match: 14. CDR3 protein: CASSPHQLAGTVDTQYF. The DNA for the CDR3 is TGTGCCAGCTCACCCCATCAGTTAGCGGGGACGGTTGATACGCAGTATTTT. The full variable domain, with the rest looked up from reference TRBV18 and TRBJ2-3, is NAGVMQNPRHLVRRRGQEARLRCSPMKGHSHVYWYRQLPEEGLKFMVYLQKENIIDESGMPKERFSAEFPKEGPSILRIQQVVRGDSAAYFCASSPHQLAGTVDTQYFGPGTRLTVL.

V usage is TRBV4-3 and J usage is TRBJ2-7; D possibly corresponds to TRBD1 (6 bases). This CDR3 has 13 residues. Germline values: CDR1 LGHNA, CDR2 YSLEER. Trimming stripped 0 bases from V and 6 bases from J, with 9 bases between. The CDR3 is CASSQDQGLEQYF. In nucleotides, the CDR3 is TGCGCCAGCAGCCAAGATCAGGGGCTCGAGCAGTACTTC.

The chain links TRBV4-1 to TRBJ2-2; tentatively, D is TRBD1 (6 bases). In germline, CDR1 is MGHRA, CDR2 YSYEKL. The CDR3 is made up of 18 amino acids. Trimming took off 0 bases at V and 1 base at J, with 15 bases between the two ends. The CDR3 coding sequence is TGCGCCAGCAGCCAAGAAGTCCCGCAGGGGTTGAACACCGGGGAGCTGTTTTTT. Translation gives CASSQEVPQGLNTGELFF.

V usage is TRBV11-2 and J usage is TRBJ2-5; D is uncertain. The V gene's germline CDR1 is SGHAT and CDR2 FQNNGV. The length of the CDR3 is 15 residues. Trimming removed 5 bases from V and 1 base from J, with 14 bases in between. The CDR3 is CASSLRTGAQETQYF. The CDR3 region has the DNA TGTGCCAGCAGCCTTCGAACCGGAGCCCAAGAGACCCAGTACTTC. Full variable domain (remainder filled in from reference TRBV11-2 and TRBJ2-5): EAGVAQSPRYKIIEKRQSVAFWCNPISGHATLYWYQQILGQGPKLLIQFQNNGVVDDSQLPKDRFSAERLKGVDSTLKIQPAKLEDSAVYLCASSLRTGAQETQYFGPGTRLLVL.

The DNA for the CDR3 is TGTGCCAGCAGCCGTGGGACAGGGGGCCCAGAGACCCAGTACTTC. Translated, it gives CASSRGTGGPETQYF. V gene TRBV7-6 combines with J gene TRBJ2-5; 12 nucleotides align to TRBD1. The ends lost 5 bases at V and 4 bases at J; junction bases unmatched: 5. This CDR3 is 15 amino acids long. Germline V CDR1 and CDR2: SGHVS, FNYEAQ.

The CDR3 loop reads CASSFLADTDTQYF. CDR3 DNA sequence: TGTGCCAGCAGCTTTTTGGCGGATACAGATACGCAGTATTTT. The chain combines TRBV7-9 with TRBJ2-3, with D hard to call. Germline values: CDR1 SEHNR, CDR2 FQNEAQ (reference sequence). The CDR3 spans 14 residues. V dropped 3 bases and J dropped 3 bases, with 10 bases sitting between them.

The chain has TRBV14 and TRBJ2-7; 10 bases line up with TRBD2. J lost 4 bases, V lost 2 bases, and 5 bases had no gene match. The CDR3 contains 15 residues. CDR1 SGHDN and CDR2 FVKESK come from the germline V gene. This chain's CDR3 is CASSQSSGSYYEQYF. As DNA, the CDR3 is TGTGCCAGCAGCCAATCTAGCGGGAGTTATTACGAGCAGTACTTC.

J is TRBJ1-2 and V is TRBV28, with a possible D match to TRBD1 (6 bases). Germline CDR1 MDHEN, CDR2 SYDVKM. V was shortened by 1 base and J by 7 bases, with 16 bases between the two germline ends. This CDR3 comprises 15 residues. The CDR3 bases are TGTGCCAGCAGTTTATTAGAGCACAGGGAACGTGGCTACACCTTC. This translates into CASSLLEHRERGYTF.

As for this clone: This sample includes further DNA sequences coding for the same CDR3. The rearrangement joins TRBV27 to TRBJ2-7; D gene uncertain. Germline V lookup: CDR1 MNHEY, CDR2 SMNVEV (reference sequence). Trimming cost V 3 bases and J 7 bases, with 4 bases left between them. The CDR3 runs 10 residues. The CDR3 loop reads CASSLREQYF. The CDR3 DNA reads as TGTGCCAGCAGTTTGCGGGAGCAGTACTTC.

The J gene is TRBJ2-2, the V gene TRBV19, with 13 bases matching TRBD2. V gave up 5 bases and J gave up 3 bases; unmatched junction bases: 6. This CDR3 is built from 17 residues. From germline, CDR1 is LNHDA and CDR2 SQIVND (reference sequence). The CDR3 DNA reads TGTGCCAGTAGTTCGGGACTAGCGGGAAGGTACACCGGGGAGCTGTTTTTT. Its translation is CASSSGLAGRYTGELFF.

The J gene is TRBJ1-1, the V gene TRBV6-5, with 9 bases lining up with TRBD1. CDR1 MNHEY and CDR2 SVGAGI come from the germline V gene. The CDR3 spans 14 residues. After removal of 6 bases from V and 7 bases from J, the junction contained 9 bases not matched to a gene. This CDR3 reads CASSPYRGRNEAFF. As DNA, the CDR3 is TGTGCCAGCAGCCCTTACAGGGGGCGGAATGAAGCTTTCTTT.

The chain is built from TRBV10-2 and TRBJ2-1, with a possible D match to TRBD2 (6 bases). Germline assignment: CDR1 WSHSY and CDR2 SAAADI. The CDR3 sequence is 13 residues long. Trimming took off 7 bases at V and 3 bases at J, with 10 bases between the two ends. CDR3 amino acids: CASMRTNYNEQFF. CDR3 nucleotides: TGCGCCAGCATGAGGACTAACTACAATGAGCAGTTCTTC.

The rearrangement links TRBV7-2 to TRBJ2-5; no clear D gene. Trimming removed 3 bases at V and 4 bases at J, with 9 bases between. Looked up from germline, CDR1 is SGHTA and CDR2 is FQGNSA. The CDR3 has 13 amino acids. The DNA of the CDR3 is TGTGCCAGCAGCTTTGGGCTGATAGAGACCCAGTACTTC. This codes for CASSFGLIETQYF.

V gene TRBV18 combines with J gene TRBJ2-7; the match to TRBD1 covers 7 bases. The CDR3 runs 14 residues. Germline CDR1 and CDR2: KGHSH and LQKENI. J lost 6 bases, V lost 3 bases, and 8 bases had no gene match. In DNA form, the CDR3 reads TGTGCCAGCTCACCGACGACAGGGATCGGCGAGCAGTACTTC. As protein: CASSPTTGIGEQYF. Combining the CDR3 with reference TRBV18 and TRBJ2-7 gives the whole variable domain NAGVMQNPRHLVRRRGQEARLRCSPMKGHSHVYWYRQLPEEGLKFMVYLQKENIIDESGMPKERFSAEFPKEGPSILRIQQVVRGDSAAYFCASSPTTGIGEQYFGPGTRLTVT.